These 24 T cell receptor beta chains were sequenced from one sample in a study of blood T cell repertoires in COVID-19. Profiling relied on immunoSEQ multiplex PCR, and the TCRdb table lists in-frame clones only, not all of them. The repertoire holds 300,000 to 400,000 clones, with roughly 86% as singletons. The sample consisted of peripheral blood. These receptors all stem from a woman aged 50 to 65 who had recovered from COVID-19.

This rearrangement joins TRBV7-8 to TRBJ2-7, with a possible D match to TRBD2 (7 bases). The V end was cut by 5 bases, the J end by 4 bases, with 12 bases between. Germline-derived CDR1 and CDR2 are SGHVS and FQNEAQ. There are 13 residues in the CDR3. CDR3 protein: CASSGGAGYEQYF. The CDR3 DNA is TGTGCCAGCAGCGGGGGGGCGGGGTACGAGCAGTACTTC.

The V and J genes are TRBV9 and TRBJ2-7, with D hard to call. The V gene's germline CDR1 is SGDLS and CDR2 YYNGEE. The CDR3 is 14 amino acids. Trimming cost V 0 bases and J 2 bases, with 9 bases left between them. CDR3 sequence reads: CASSVGSSAYEQYF. CDR3 nucleotides: TGTGCCAGCAGCGTAGGGTCGAGCGCCTACGAGCAGTACTTC.

The sample holds one count of this clone. V gene TRBV27 combines with J gene TRBJ2-5, with 7 positions matching TRBD2. Trimming took 2 bases from V and 5 from J; bases not matched to a gene: 8. The CDR3 consists of 15 residues. CDR1 and CDR2 from the germline V gene are MNHEY and SMNVEV (reference sequence). The DNA of the CDR3 is TGTGCCAGCAGTTTAGGCGGGGTGGGGGGGGAGACCCAGTACTTC. Encoded protein: CASSLGGVGGETQYF.

The chain links TRBV3-1 (or the pseudogene TRBV3-2) to TRBJ1-1, with a possible D match to TRBD1 (6 bases). This CDR3 spans 11 amino acids. Between the trimmed V and J ends, which lost 8 bases and 11 bases, there was a span of 15 bases. Germline V gene sequence: CDR1 LGHDT, CDR2 YNNKEL (reference sequence). The CDR3 DNA sequence: TGTGCCAGCCCACGAGGGGGTGACGCTTTCTTT. This encodes CASPRGGDAFF.

This chain connects TRBV18 to TRBJ1-1; no reliable D call. The CDR3 is 11 amino acids. Germline-derived CDR1 and CDR2 are KGHSH and LQKENI. The V end lost 3 bases, the J end lost 7 bases, and 6 bases lay between the germline ends. The CDR3 reads CASSPSDEAFF. The CDR3 nucleotides are TGTGCCAGCTCACCCTCAGATGAAGCTTTCTTT. The variable domain in full, completed from reference TRBV18 and TRBJ1-1, reads NAGVMQNPRHLVRRRGQEARLRCSPMKGHSHVYWYRQLPEEGLKFMVYLQKENIIDESGMPKERFSAEFPKEGPSILRIQQVVRGDSAAYFCASSPSDEAFFGQGTRLTVV.

The rearrangement uses TRBV7-9 and TRBJ1-5; D gene unclear. V shed 1 base and J shed 10 bases, with 8 bases lying between them. Per the germline V gene, CDR1 is SEHNR and CDR2 is FQNEAQ (reference sequence). CDR3 size: 12 residues. The CDR3 region has the DNA TGTGCCAGCAGCTTAGACTTTCACCCCCAGCATTTT. This sequence encodes CASSLDFHPQHF. The entire variable domain, with the rest obtained from reference TRBV7-9 and TRBJ1-5, is as follows: DTGVSQNPRHKITKRGQNVTFRCDPISEHNRLYWYRQTLGQGPEFLTYFQNEAQLEKSRLLSDRFSAERPKGSFSTLEIQRTEQGDSAMYLCASSLDFHPQHFGDGTRLSIL.

The chain has TRBV6-5 and TRBJ2-7; perhaps TRBD2 as D (5 bases). Germline CDR1 MNHEY, CDR2 SVGAGI. V lost 5 bases and J lost 2, with 16 bases in between. This CDR3 is built from 15 residues. CDR3 bases: TGTGCCAGCAGTCAAATTTCCGGGATTACCTACGAGCAGTACTTC. It specifies CASSQISGITYEQYF.

J is TRBJ2-7 and V is TRBV7-2; TRBD2 aligns across 10 bases. V shed 4 bases, J shed 5 bases, and the junction held 5 bases outside the gene matches. Germline loops: CDR1 SGHTA, CDR2 FQGNSA. CDR3 length: 14 amino acids. The CDR3 DNA reads as TGTGCCAGCAGCTCCCTAGCGGGAGTGAACGAGCAGTACTTC. This codes for CASSSLAGVNEQYF.

The chain employs TRBV2 and TRBJ1-6, with D perhaps TRBD1 (6 bases). The CDR3 runs to 13 residues. V lost 2 bases to trimming and J lost 13 bases, with 12 bases between them. CDR1 and CDR2 from the germline V gene are SNHLY and FYNNEI. CDR3 loop: CASSENRDPPLHF. In DNA, the CDR3 is TGTGCCAGCAGTGAAAACAGGGACCCCCCCCTCCACTTT.

This chain connects TRBV24-1 to TRBJ2-1; unclear D gene. Trimming shortened V by 7 bases and J by 9 bases, and 15 bases separated the two germline ends. This CDR3 has 13 residues. The germline V gene encodes CDR1 KGHDR and CDR2 SFDVKD. For the CDR3, the DNA is TGTGCCACCAGAGAACTCGATAATGGTGAGCAGTTCTTC. Protein sequence: CATRELDNGEQFF.

The V gene is TRBV9, the J gene TRBJ1-6; a possible D gene is TRBD1 (6 bases). The CDR3 is 15 amino acids. The germline V gene encodes CDR1 SGDLS and CDR2 YYNGEE. Trimming removed 0 bases at V and 10 bases at J, with 14 bases between. The DNA of the CDR3 is TGTGCCAGCAGCGTAGGGGGGGGCGCGGCATCACCCCTCCACTTT. Residues: CASSVGGGAASPLHF.

The chain joins TRBV7-2 to TRBJ2-2; no definite D call. The germline CDR1 and CDR2 sequences are SGHTA and FQGNSA. The V and J ends lost 0 bases and 7 bases respectively, with 6 bases between them. This CDR3 contains 13 residues. The CDR3 DNA reads as TGTGCCAGCAGCTTAGCGCACAACGGGGAGCTGTTTTTT. It is translated as CASSLAHNGELFF.

This sequence joins TRBV28 and TRBJ2-7; a weak D match, TRBD2 (6 bases). Between the trimmed V and J ends, which lost 6 bases and 0 bases, there was a span of 27 bases. Germline V lookup: CDR1 MDHEN, CDR2 SYDVKM. The CDR3 is made up of 19 amino acids. CDR3 nucleotide sequence: TGTGCCAGCAGAACCCTGCCTGGACGGGGGACCCAAAACTCCTACGAGCAGTACTTC. Its protein product is CASRTLPGRGTQNSYEQYF.

This chain connects TRBV5-4 to TRBJ2-3, with a possible D match to TRBD1 (5 bases). The CDR3 covers 14 residues. CDR1 and CDR2 from the germline V gene are SGHNT and YYREEE (reference sequence). With 6 bases removed from V and 2 bases from J, the gap between germline ends came to 13 bases. This chain's CDR3 is CASTGDSHTDTQYF. Written as DNA, the CDR3 is TGTGCCAGCACCGGAGACAGCCACACAGATACGCAGTATTTT. Variable domain in full (rest from reference TRBV5-4 and TRBJ2-3): ETGVTQSPTHLIKTRGQQVTLRCSSQSGHNTVSWYQQALGQGPQFIFQYYREEENGRGNFPPRFSGLQFPNYSSELNVNALELDDSALYLCASTGDSHTDTQYFGPGTRLTVL.

The chain is built from TRBV6-5 and TRBJ2-2; tentatively, D is TRBD1 (5 bases). The CDR3 sequence is 13 residues long. V lost 6 bases, J lost 4 bases, and 9 bases lay in between. Germline V lookup: CDR1 MNHEY, CDR2 SVGAGI. The CDR3 nucleotides read TGTGCCAGCAGAGACAGCTTCACCGGGGAGCTGTTTTTT. This sequence encodes CASRDSFTGELFF.

The chain uses TRBV19 and TRBJ2-1; TRBD2 matches at 15 bases. The CDR3 runs 17 residues. Germline CDR1 reads LNHDA; CDR2 reads SQIVND (reference sequence). J was trimmed by 8 bases and V by 5 bases; bases with no gene match: 10. For the CDR3, the DNA is TGTGCCAGTAGTGGGACTAGCGGGGGGTTCGACCCCCATGAGCAGTTCTTC. Amino acids: CASSGTSGGFDPHEQFF.

This chain links TRBV19 with TRBJ1-1; the match to TRBD1 covers 7 bases. V gave up 4 bases and J gave up 6 bases; unmatched junction bases: 14. The CDR3 sequence is 16 residues long. Germline V gives CDR1 LNHDA, CDR2 SQIVND (reference sequence). CDR3 region: CASSTPGVGGASEAFF. The DNA of the CDR3 is TGTGCCAGTAGTACCCCCGGGGTAGGGGGCGCGTCTGAAGCTTTCTTT.

The V gene is TRBV6-6, the J gene TRBJ2-7, with D possibly being TRBD2 (6 bases). The germline V and J ends were trimmed by 4 bases and 7 bases, with 8 bases remaining between them. Germline V gives CDR1 MNHNY, CDR2 SVGAGI (reference sequence). This CDR3 has 11 amino acids. The CDR3 spells CASSFRGEQYF. CDR3 nucleotide sequence: TGTGCCAGCAGTTTTCGGGGGGAGCAGTACTTC.

The V and J genes are TRBV25-1 and TRBJ1-2, with D perhaps matching TRBD1 (6 bases). CDR1 MGHDK and CDR2 SYGVNS come from the germline V gene. With 7 bases removed from V and 8 bases from J, the gap between germline ends came to 11 bases. This CDR3 is built from 11 residues. CDR3 sequence reads: CASTGAGGYTF. The CDR3 coding sequence is TGTGCCAGCACAGGGGCCGGGGGCTACACCTTC.

The count of this clone is one. This chain uses TRBV3-1 (or the pseudogene TRBV3-2) with TRBJ2-2, with 7 nucleotides matching TRBD2. The germline gives CDR1 LGHDT, CDR2 YNNKEL (reference sequence). This CDR3 is built from 13 residues. Trimming removed 3 bases from V and 5 bases from J; junction bases left unmatched: 0. This chain's CDR3 is CASSQGGTGELFF. The CDR3 DNA reads as TGTGCCAGCAGCCAGGGGGGGACCGGGGAGCTGTTTTTT.

The chain employs TRBV19 and TRBJ2-1; the D is unclear. Germline CDR1 reads LNHDA; CDR2 reads SQIVND (reference sequence). Trimming removed 5 bases at V and 8 bases at J, with 13 bases between. The CDR3 loop spans 13 amino acids. The CDR3 sequence: CASSSLRGDEQFF. In DNA, the CDR3 is TGTGCCAGTAGTTCGCTCCGAGGAGATGAGCAGTTCTTC.

The chain links TRBV19 to TRBJ1-2; D possibly corresponds to TRBD1 (6 bases). The germline gives CDR1 LNHDA, CDR2 SQIVND (reference sequence). The CDR3 length is 12 residues. V lost 11 bases, J lost 8 bases, and 18 bases lay in between. The CDR3, as DNA: TGTGCCGCCACCCACAGGGCCGAGGGCTACACCTTC. This translates into CAATHRAEGYTF.

The J gene is TRBJ1-5, the V gene TRBV5-6, with D possibly matching TRBD1 (5 bases). The CDR3 length is 13 residues. Trimming shortened V by 3 bases and J by 12 bases, and 16 bases separated the two germline ends. Germline lookup yields CDR1 SGHDT and CDR2 YYEEEE. CDR3 sequence (DNA): TGTGCCAGCAGCTCGGGACTGGCCAATGACCAGCATTTT. Its protein is CASSSGLANDQHF.

The V and J genes are TRBV3-1 (or the pseudogene TRBV3-2) and TRBJ1-3; tentative D call: TRBD1 (6 bases). V lost 3 bases to trimming and J lost 2 bases, with 8 bases between them. The germline CDR1 and CDR2 sequences are LGHDT and YNNKEL (reference sequence). This CDR3 is 14 amino acids long. The CDR3 loop reads CASSQSGAGNTIYF. The CDR3 region has the DNA TGTGCCAGCAGCCAGTCAGGGGCTGGAAACACCATATATTTT.